Shown below are 13 T cell receptor beta chains from a single sample sequenced in a study of blood T cell repertoires in COVID-19. Data came from immunoSEQ multiplex PCR; TCRdb stores just in-frame clones and leaves some out. The sample has just over 90,000 clones, almost 90% seen once. Material: peripheral blood. The receptors shown here come from a human donor with active COVID-19. The donor label of this sample is uncertain.

The V call is TRBV19, the J call TRBJ2-7, with D hard to call. Trimming pared 4 bases from V and 4 bases from J, leaving 5 bases between. This CDR3 is built from 11 residues. Germline V gene sequence: CDR1 LNHDA, CDR2 SQIVND (reference sequence). CDR3 loop: CASSTGYEQYF. CDR3 nucleotides: TGTGCCAGTAGTACCGGGTACGAGCAGTACTTC.

The CDR3 here is CASSWDRQLKGEQYF. The CDR3 nucleotides read TGTGCCAGCAGTTGGGACAGGCAACTAAAGGGCGAGCAGTACTTC. The chain combines TRBV6-5 with TRBJ2-7; 8 nucleotides align to TRBD1. With V trimmed by 4 bases and J by 6 bases, 11 bases remained unmatched. This CDR3 region has 15 residues. Germline V lookup: CDR1 MNHEY, CDR2 SVGAGI.

V and J are TRBV6-6 and TRBJ2-5, with 12 bases lining up with TRBD1. Germline CDR1 and CDR2: MNHNY and SVGAGI (reference sequence). The CDR3 is 15 amino acids. Germline trimming cut 5 bases from V and 5 bases from J; bases unmatched to any gene: 6. CDR3 sequence (DNA): TGTGCCAGCAGTAAGGGGACAGGGGGCAGCGAGACCCAGTACTTC. It yields the protein CASSKGTGGSETQYF.

This clone was counted a few times. The chain joins TRBV7-2 to TRBJ2-7, with TRBD2 matching 10 bases. Germline lookup yields CDR1 SGHTA and CDR2 FQGNSA. V trimming: 1 base; J trimming: 3 bases; junction bases outside the gene matches: 9. CDR3 length: 17 amino acids. The CDR3 sequence is CASSLDGKRGGYYEQYF. The CDR3 nucleotides are TGTGCCAGCAGCTTAGATGGGAAGCGGGGGGGCTACTACGAGCAGTACTTC.

J is TRBJ2-7 and V is TRBV4-2, with TRBD2 identical over 8 bases. V trimming: 0 bases; J trimming: 1 base; junction bases outside the gene matches: 5. CDR1 is LGHNA, CDR2 YNFKEQ, per germline. The length of the CDR3 is 16 residues. The CDR3 DNA is TGTGCCAGCAGCCAAGAACAGCAGCGGGGGTCCTACGAGCAGTACTTC. It specifies CASSQEQQRGSYEQYF.

The chain employs TRBV15 and TRBJ2-1; TRBD1 matches at 9 bases. J gave up 4 bases and V 5 bases, and 3 bases lay outside the gene matches. The CDR3 loop spans 14 amino acids. CDR1 and CDR2 (germline): LNHNV, YYDKDF (reference sequence). The CDR3: CATSAGTGYNEQFF. The CDR3 nucleotides read TGTGCCACCAGCGCCGGGACAGGGTACAATGAGCAGTTCTTC.

The chain is built from TRBV19 and TRBJ1-1, with TRBD1 as a possible D gene (6 bases). Between the trimmed V and J ends, which lost 5 bases and 0 bases, there was a span of 13 bases. Per germline, CDR1 LNHDA and CDR2 SQIVND (reference sequence). CDR3 length: 15 amino acids. Here the CDR3 DNA reads TGTGCCAGTAGTTGGGACATTCGCATGAACACTGAAGCTTTCTTT. Protein: CASSWDIRMNTEAFF.

The genes are TRBV7-9 and TRBJ1-1, with TRBD1 matching 7 bases. Per the germline V gene, CDR1 is SEHNR and CDR2 is FQNEAQ (reference sequence). Unmatched junction bases numbered 5, after V lost 2 bases and J lost 5 bases. CDR3 length: 14 amino acids. In DNA form, the CDR3 reads TGTGCCAGCAGCTTACAGGGGGAAAGTACTGAAGCTTTCTTT. Its protein is CASSLQGESTEAFF.

CDR3 nucleotide sequence: TGTGCCATCGCCCGGGACAGCTTCACAGATACGCAGTATTTT. It codes for CAIARDSFTDTQYF. This chain joins TRBV10-3 and TRBJ2-3, with TRBD1 matching over 7 bases. The CDR3 has 14 amino acids. CDR1 and CDR2 (germline): ENHRY, SYGVKD. With 8 bases clipped from V and 2 bases from J, the junction kept 7 bases outside the gene matches.

V and J are TRBV29-1 and TRBJ2-7, with D possibly matching TRBD2 (7 bases). V was cut by 4 bases and J by 6 bases, with 22 bases left in between. Per germline, CDR1 SQVTM and CDR2 ANQGSEA. This CDR3 spans 15 amino acids. DNA for the CDR3: TGCAGCGTTGGGGGGGGCACATTACCCGCGCGCGAGCAGTACTTC. It codes for CSVGGGTLPAREQYF.

V is TRBV7-9 and J is TRBJ2-1; 10 bases are a match to TRBD1. The germline gives CDR1 SEHNR, CDR2 FQNEAQ (reference sequence). The junction had 11 bases not matched to a gene; V was cut back by 2 bases and J by 4 bases. The CDR3 covers 18 residues. The CDR3 region is CASSLKPFRDRGYNEQFF. CDR3 DNA: TGTGCCAGCAGCTTAAAACCCTTCCGGGACAGGGGATACAATGAGCAGTTCTTC.

The chain has TRBV5-1 and TRBJ2-1, with 15 positions matching TRBD2. V lost 4 bases to trimming and J lost 6 bases; unmatched junction nucleotides: 11. Germline-derived CDR1 and CDR2 are SGHRS and YFSETQ. The CDR3 loop spans 18 amino acids. This CDR3 is CASSLRTSGGASGNEQFF. Here the CDR3 DNA reads TGCGCCAGCAGCCTCCGGACTAGCGGGGGGGCATCGGGCAATGAGCAGTTCTTC.

This clone was observed a handful of times. V is TRBV29-1 and J is TRBJ2-3, with TRBD1 as a possible D gene (6 bases). The CDR3 has 11 residues. V lost 5 bases and J lost 4, with 7 bases in between. CDR1 and CDR2 from the germline V gene are SQVTM and ANQGSEA. The chain's CDR3 is CSVWGPDTQYF. As DNA, the CDR3 is TGCAGCGTTTGGGGGCCAGATACGCAGTATTTT.